This T cell receptor beta chain emerged from a study of PD-1 blockade in classical Hodgkin lymphoma. Trimming pared 6 bases from V and 0 bases from J, leaving 11 bases between. The CDR3 runs 14 residues. Germline CDR1 is LGHNA and CDR2 is YSLEER. Brentuximab vedotin exposure varied among the patients, all of whom had relapsed after autologous stem cell transplantation. Measured with immunoSEQ multiplex PCR; TCRdb has only the in-frame clones, and not every one. The profile shows roughly 45,000 clones, roughly 70% of them singletons. The chain employs TRBV4-3 and TRBJ1-1; D not resolved. The receptor's source is a human donor with classical Hodgkin lymphoma. The source material was peripheral blood mononuclear cells (PBMCs), sampled before the second cycle of nivolumab. CDR3 protein: CASSHSLMNTEAFF. The CDR3 DNA reads TGCGCCAGCAGTCACAGTCTCATGAACACTGAAGCTTTCTTT.